Here is one T cell receptor beta chain with its context. Germline V CDR1 and CDR2: SQVTM, ANQGSEA. The V gene lost 1 base and the J gene lost 2 bases, with 6 bases spanning the gap. The CDR3 has 12 amino acids. Reverse transcription of all isolated RNA meant that expressed TCRB transcripts were sequenced. Method: immunoSEQ multiplex PCR; TCRdb's copy keeps in-frame clones and lacks some. This sample has just over 450,000 clones, with about 29% found just once. These data come from a study of beta chain features in type 1 diabetes. V usage is TRBV29-1 and J usage is TRBJ2-7; D remains ambiguous. The receptor's source is a man between 18 and 35 years old in good health. The sequenced sample was naive CD4+ T cells from blood. CDR3 bases: TGCAGCGTTGAAGGGGAAGCCTACGAGCAGTACTTC. Protein sequence: CSVEGEAYEQYF.